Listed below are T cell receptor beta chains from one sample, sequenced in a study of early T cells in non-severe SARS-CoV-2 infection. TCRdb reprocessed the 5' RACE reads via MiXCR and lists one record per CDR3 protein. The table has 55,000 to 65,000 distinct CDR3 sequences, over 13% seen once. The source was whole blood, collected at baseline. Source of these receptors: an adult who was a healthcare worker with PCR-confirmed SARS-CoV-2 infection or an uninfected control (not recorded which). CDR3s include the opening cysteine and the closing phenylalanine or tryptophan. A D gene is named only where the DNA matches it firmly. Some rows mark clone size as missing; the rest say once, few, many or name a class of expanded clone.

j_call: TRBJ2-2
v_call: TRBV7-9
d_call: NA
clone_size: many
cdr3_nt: TGTGCCAGCAGCTTTTCAGGGTCAAACACCGGGGAGCTGTTTTTT
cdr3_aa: CASSFSGSNTGELFF

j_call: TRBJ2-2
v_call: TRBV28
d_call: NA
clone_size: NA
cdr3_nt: TGTGCCAGCAGTCCCCATACATGGATACCGAGGGGGGAGCTGTTTTTT
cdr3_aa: CASSPHTWIPRGELFF

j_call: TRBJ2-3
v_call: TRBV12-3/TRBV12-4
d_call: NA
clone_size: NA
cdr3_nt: TGTGCCAGCACCCAACTAGCTTGGGGCACAGATACGCAGTATTTT
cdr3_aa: CASTQLAWGTDTQYF

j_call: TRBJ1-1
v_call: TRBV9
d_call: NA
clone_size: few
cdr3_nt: TGTGCCAGCAGCTCCCGCGGACACACTGAAGCTTTCTTT
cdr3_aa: CASSSRGHTEAFF

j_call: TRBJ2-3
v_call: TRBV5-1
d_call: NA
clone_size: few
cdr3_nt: TGCGCCAGCAGCTTGGGATCGGTTGGAGATACGCAGTATTTT
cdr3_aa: CASSLGSVGDTQYF

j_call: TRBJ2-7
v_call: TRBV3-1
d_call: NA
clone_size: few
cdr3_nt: TGTGCCAGCAGCCAAGTAGCGACCTACGAGCAGTACTTC
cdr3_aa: CASSQVATYEQYF

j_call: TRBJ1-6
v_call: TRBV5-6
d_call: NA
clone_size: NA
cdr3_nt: TGTGCCAGCAGCTTGGCCGGGGGGGCTTCACCCCTCCACTTT
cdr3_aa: CASSLAGGASPLHF

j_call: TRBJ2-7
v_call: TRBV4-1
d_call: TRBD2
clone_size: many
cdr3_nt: TGCGCCAGCAGCCTGACCGGGACTAGCGGGAGTTACGAGCAGTACTTC
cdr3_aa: CASSLTGTSGSYEQYF

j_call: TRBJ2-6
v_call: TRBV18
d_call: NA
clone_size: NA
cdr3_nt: TGTGCCAGCTCACCCAGACCCCCTTTAAGGGTGCTCTCTGGGGCCAACGTCCTGACTTTC
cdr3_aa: CASSPRPPLRVLSGANVLTF

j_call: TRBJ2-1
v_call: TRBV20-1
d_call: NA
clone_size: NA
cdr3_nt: TGCAGTACTAGAGATTTTGTGGGGCGCGGGTATGAGCAGTTCTTC
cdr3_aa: CSTRDFVGRGYEQFF

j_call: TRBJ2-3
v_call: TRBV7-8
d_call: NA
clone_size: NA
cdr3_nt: TGTGCCAGCAGCTTAGAAGGGGGAGGTAGCACAGATACGCAGTATTTT
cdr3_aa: CASSLEGGGSTDTQYF

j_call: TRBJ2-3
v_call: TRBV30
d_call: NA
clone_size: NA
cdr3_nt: TGTGCCTGGAGGGAGTCGGGCACAGATACGCAGTATTTT
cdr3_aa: CAWRESGTDTQYF

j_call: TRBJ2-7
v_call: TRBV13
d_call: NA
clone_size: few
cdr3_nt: TGTGCCAGCAGTGCAGGCACCTCCTACGAGCAGTACTTC
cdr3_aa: CASSAGTSYEQYF

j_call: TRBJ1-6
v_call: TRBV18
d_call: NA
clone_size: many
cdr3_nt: TGTGCCAGCTCACTGAGGAAACCGGGGTCACCCCTCCACTTT
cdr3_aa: CASSLRKPGSPLHF

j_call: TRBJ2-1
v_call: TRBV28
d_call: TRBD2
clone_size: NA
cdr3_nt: TGTGCCAGCAGTAGCGGGACCAGGAATGAGCAGTTCTTC
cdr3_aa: CASSSGTRNEQFF

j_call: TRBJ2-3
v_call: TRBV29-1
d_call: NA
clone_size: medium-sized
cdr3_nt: TGCAGCGTTGGTCTCACAGATACGCAGTATTTT
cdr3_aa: CSVGLTDTQYF

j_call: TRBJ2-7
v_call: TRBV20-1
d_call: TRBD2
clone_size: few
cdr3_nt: TGCAGTGCAAACGGACTAGCGGGAGTTAGGAACGAGCAGTACTTC
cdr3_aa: CSANGLAGVRNEQYF

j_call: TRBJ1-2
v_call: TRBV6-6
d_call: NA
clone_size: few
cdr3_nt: TGTGCCAGCAGTCCACCTGCCACCTTC
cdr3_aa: CASSPPATF

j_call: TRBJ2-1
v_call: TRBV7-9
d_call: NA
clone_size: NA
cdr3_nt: TGTGCCAGCAGTGCCGCTCAAGACCCTGGATTCTTC
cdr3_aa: CASSAAQDPGFF

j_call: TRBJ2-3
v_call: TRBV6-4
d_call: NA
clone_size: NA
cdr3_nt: TGTGCCAGCGCCCCACTACACACAGATACGCAGTATTTT
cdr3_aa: CASAPLHTDTQYF

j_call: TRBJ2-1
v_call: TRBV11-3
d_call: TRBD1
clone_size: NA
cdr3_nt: TGTGCCAGCAGCTTAGATCCGCGACCGGGACAGGCCGAAGGGGAGCAGTTCTTC
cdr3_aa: CASSLDPRPGQAEGEQFF

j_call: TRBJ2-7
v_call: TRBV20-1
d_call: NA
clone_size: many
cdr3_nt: TGCAGTGCTAGCGGGAGAGCCTACGAGCAGTACTTC
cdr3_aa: CSASGRAYEQYF

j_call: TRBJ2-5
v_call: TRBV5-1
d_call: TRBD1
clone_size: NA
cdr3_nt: TGCGCCAGCAGCGGCTGGACAGGGGCTGGAGAGACCCAGTACTTC
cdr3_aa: CASSGWTGAGETQYF

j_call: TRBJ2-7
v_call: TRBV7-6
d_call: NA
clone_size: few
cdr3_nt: TGTGCCAGCAGCCCCGGGGGCTCCGAGCAGTACTTC
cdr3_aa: CASSPGGSEQYF